This T cell receptor (beta chain) was sequenced for a study of neurological immune-mediated disorders. The cDNA was synthesized by 5'RACE incorporating 10-nucleotide random UMIs. Per sequencing run, 15-18 subjects together gave over 190 million TCR-beta sequences. TCRdb re-called the 5' RACE reads through MiXCR, storing one row per CDR3 protein. The sample carries about 77,000 distinct CDR3 sequences, around 9.9% recorded once. V dropped 4 bases and J dropped 4; count of bases not matched to a gene: 9. The CDR3 has 15 amino acids. Germline V gene data show CDR1 as DFQATT and CDR2 as SNEGSKA (reference sequence). Volunteers at a blood bank in Maryland, USA, were the healthy controls. The starting material, 2 million PBMCs stored at -80 C, gave rise to the unsorted libraries. This clonotype was counted at least ten times.

The origin of this receptor is a man in his forties or fifties in good health. The source material was PBMCs. The rearrangement joins TRBV20-1 to TRBJ2-5, with 10 positions matching TRBD2. The CDR3 DNA is TGCAGTGCTAAGAAGGCTAGCGGGAGCGGAGAGACCCAGTACTTC. Translation gives CSAKKASGSGETQYF.